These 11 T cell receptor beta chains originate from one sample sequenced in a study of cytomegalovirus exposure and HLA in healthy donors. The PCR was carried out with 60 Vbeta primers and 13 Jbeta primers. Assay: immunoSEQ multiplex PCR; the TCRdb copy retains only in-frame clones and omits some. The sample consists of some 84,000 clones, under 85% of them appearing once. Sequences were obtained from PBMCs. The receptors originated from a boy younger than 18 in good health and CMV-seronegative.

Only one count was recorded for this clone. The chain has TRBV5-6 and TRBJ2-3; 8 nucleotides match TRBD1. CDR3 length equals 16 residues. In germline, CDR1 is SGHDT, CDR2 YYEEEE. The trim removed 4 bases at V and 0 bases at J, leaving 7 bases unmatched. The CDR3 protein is CASSLRQGFSTDTQYF. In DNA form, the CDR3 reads TGTGCCAGCAGCCTGCGACAGGGGTTTAGCACAGATACGCAGTATTTT.

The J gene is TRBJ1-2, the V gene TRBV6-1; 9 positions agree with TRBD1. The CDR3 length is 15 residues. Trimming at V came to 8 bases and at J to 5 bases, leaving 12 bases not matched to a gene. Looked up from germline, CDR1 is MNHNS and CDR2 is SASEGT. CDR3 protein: CASVPSGTGSYGYTF. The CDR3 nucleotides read TGTGCCAGCGTCCCATCCGGGACAGGGAGTTATGGCTACACCTTC.

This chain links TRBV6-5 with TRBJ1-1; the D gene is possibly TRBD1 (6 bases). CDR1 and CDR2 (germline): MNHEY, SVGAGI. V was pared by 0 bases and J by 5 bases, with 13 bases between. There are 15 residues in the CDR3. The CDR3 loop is CASSYSQGLWTEAFF. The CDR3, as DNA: TGTGCCAGCAGTTACTCACAGGGATTGTGGACTGAAGCTTTCTTT.

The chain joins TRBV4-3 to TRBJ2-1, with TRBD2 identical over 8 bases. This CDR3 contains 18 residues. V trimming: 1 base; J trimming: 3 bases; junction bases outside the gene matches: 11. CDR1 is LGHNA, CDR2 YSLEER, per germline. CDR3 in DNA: TGCGCCAGCAGCCAAGTCGCACCGGGACTAGACAACTACAATGAGCAGTTCTTC. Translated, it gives CASSQVAPGLDNYNEQFF.

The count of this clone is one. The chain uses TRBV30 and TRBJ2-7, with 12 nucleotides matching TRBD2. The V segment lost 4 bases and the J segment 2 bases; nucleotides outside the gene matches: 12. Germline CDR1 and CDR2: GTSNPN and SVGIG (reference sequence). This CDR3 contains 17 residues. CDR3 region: CAWNPGRTSGVTYEQYF. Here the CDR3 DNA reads TGTGCCTGGAATCCGGGACGGACTAGCGGGGTGACCTACGAGCAGTACTTC.

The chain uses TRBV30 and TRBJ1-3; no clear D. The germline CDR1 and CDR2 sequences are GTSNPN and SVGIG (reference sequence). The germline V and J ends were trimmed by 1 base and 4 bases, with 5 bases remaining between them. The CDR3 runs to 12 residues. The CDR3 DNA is TGTGCCTGGAGTGGACAAGGAAACACCATATATTTT. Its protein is CAWSGQGNTIYF.

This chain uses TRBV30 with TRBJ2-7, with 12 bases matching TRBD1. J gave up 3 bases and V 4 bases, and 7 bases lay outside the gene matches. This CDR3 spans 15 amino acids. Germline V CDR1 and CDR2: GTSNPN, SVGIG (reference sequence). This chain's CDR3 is CAWTEGTGGFYEQYF. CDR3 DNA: TGTGCCTGGACTGAGGGGACAGGGGGCTTCTACGAGCAGTACTTC.

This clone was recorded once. The CDR3 nucleotides are TGTGCCAGCAGCGTGGACAGGGGCGAACAGCCCCAGCATTTT. Protein: CASSVDRGEQPQHF. V usage is TRBV5-8 and J usage is TRBJ1-5, with TRBD1 identical over 9 bases. V shed 4 bases, J shed 7 bases, and the junction held 6 bases outside the gene matches. Per germline, CDR1 SGHTS and CDR2 YDEGEE. The CDR3 runs 14 residues.

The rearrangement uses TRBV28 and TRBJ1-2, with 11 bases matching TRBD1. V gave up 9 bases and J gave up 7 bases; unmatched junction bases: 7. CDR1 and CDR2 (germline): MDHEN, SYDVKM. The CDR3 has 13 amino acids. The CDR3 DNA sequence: TGTGCCAGTGGGGACAGGGGGTGGTCTGGCTACACCTTC. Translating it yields CASGDRGWSGYTF.

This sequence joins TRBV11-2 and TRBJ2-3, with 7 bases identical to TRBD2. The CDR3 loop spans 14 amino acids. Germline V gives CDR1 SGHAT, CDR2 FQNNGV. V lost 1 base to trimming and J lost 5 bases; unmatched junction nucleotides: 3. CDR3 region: CASSLGTSLDTQYF. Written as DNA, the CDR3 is TGTGCCAGCAGCTTAGGGACTAGTTTAGATACGCAGTATTTT.

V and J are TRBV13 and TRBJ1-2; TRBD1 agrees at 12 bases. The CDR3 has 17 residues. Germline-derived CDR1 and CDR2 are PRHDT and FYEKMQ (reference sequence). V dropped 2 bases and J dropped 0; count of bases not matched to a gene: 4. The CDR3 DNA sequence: TGTGCCAGCAGCTTAAGGGACAGGGGGCCGTCTAACTATGGCTACACCTTC. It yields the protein CASSLRDRGPSNYGYTF.